Below are 9 T cell receptor beta chains sequenced from a single sample in a study of beta chain features in type 1 diabetes. Investigators reverse transcribed all isolated RNA, so they sequenced expressed TCRB transcripts. TCRdb keeps only in-frame clones here, not all; method: immunoSEQ multiplex PCR. Among under 350,000 clones listed, approximately 8% were seen once. Sequenced material: central memory CD4+ T cells from blood. Receptors originate from a young woman in good health.

The V call is TRBV18, the J call TRBJ2-1, with 8 bases matching TRBD1. CDR1 and CDR2 from the germline V gene are KGHSH and LQKENI. The CDR3 contains 15 residues. Unmatched junction bases numbered 8, after V lost 3 bases and J lost 7 bases. In nucleotides, the CDR3 is TGTGCCAGCTCACCCACAGGGGGTCTCAAGAATGAGCAGTTCTTC. Protein sequence: CASSPTGGLKNEQFF.

This clone was observed at least ten times. The rearrangement uses TRBV7-2 and TRBJ1-5, with D possibly matching TRBD1 (5 bases). The CDR3 consists of 15 residues. CDR1 SGHTA and CDR2 FQGNSA come from the germline V gene. Trimming left V 5 bases short and J 1 base short, with 12 bases between. The CDR3 here is CASSLQGLSNQPQHF. CDR3 DNA sequence: TGTGCCAGCAGCCTCCAGGGATTAAGCAATCAGCCCCAGCATTTT.

CDR3 loop: CASSPVGTGRPGELFF. CDR3 DNA: TGTGCCAGCAGCCCAGTGGGGACAGGTCGACCCGGGGAGCTGTTTTTT. The chain uses TRBV5-6 and TRBJ2-2; 8 bases agree with TRBD1. This CDR3 comprises 16 residues. CDR1 is SGHDT, CDR2 YYEEEE, per germline. V shed 4 bases and J 6 bases; nucleotides not matched to a gene: 11.

The V gene is TRBV7-2, the J gene TRBJ2-1; D ambiguous. Trimming shortened V by 6 bases and J by 5 bases, and 14 bases separated the two germline ends. This CDR3 has 14 residues. Germline loops: CDR1 SGHTA, CDR2 FQGNSA. The CDR3 DNA reads TGTGCCAGCAGGCCCCGGAGTTCACACAATGAGCAGTTCTTC. This translates into CASRPRSSHNEQFF. The full variable domain, with the rest looked up from reference TRBV7-2 and TRBJ2-1, is GAGVSQSPSNKVTEKGKDVELRCDPISGHTALYWYRQSLGQGLEFLIYFQGNSAPDKSGLPSDRFSAERTGGSVSTLTIQRTQQEDSAVYLCASRPRSSHNEQFFGPGTRLTVL.

This clone was seen a handful of times. The rearrangement uses TRBV27 and TRBJ2-6, with D uncertain. V was cut by 8 bases and J by 0 bases, with 14 bases left in between. Germline V CDR1 and CDR2: MNHEY, SMNVEV (reference sequence). This CDR3 has 16 residues. The CDR3 DNA reads TGTGCCAGCTCCCCGTACGGCAGCTCTGGGGCCAACGTCCTGACTTTC. Translated, it gives CASSPYGSSGANVLTF. The full variable domain, completed using reference TRBV27 and TRBJ2-6, is EAQVTQNPRYLITVTGKKLTVTCSQNMNHEYMSWYRQDPGLGLRQIYYSMNVEVTDKGDVPEGYKVSRKEKRNFPLILESPSPNQTSLYFCASSPYGSSGANVLTFGAGSRLTVL.

This clone was seen a handful of times. This sequence joins TRBV7-2 and TRBJ2-7; 10 bases map to TRBD1. With 3 bases clipped from V and 9 bases from J, the junction kept 11 bases outside the gene matches. This CDR3 spans 15 amino acids. CDR1 SGHTA and CDR2 FQGNSA come from the germline V gene. For the CDR3, the DNA is TGTGCCAGCAGCTTGTCGGGACAGGGGAACTTTATGCAGTACTTC. Translated: CASSLSGQGNFMQYF.

The rearrangement links TRBV28 to TRBJ1-1, with D unresolved. The CDR3 totals 15 residues. Germline loops: CDR1 MDHEN, CDR2 SYDVKM. V shed 6 bases and J shed 4 bases, with 18 bases lying between them. The CDR3 region has the DNA TGTGCCAGCAGATCCGGGAGTAGGGTCCTCACTGAAGCTTTCTTT. It encodes CASRSGSRVLTEAFF.

This chain uses TRBV6-6 with TRBJ2-7; 10 bases match TRBD1. The CDR3 consists of 13 residues. Unmatched junction bases numbered 6, after V lost 6 bases and J lost 7 bases. Per germline, CDR1 MNHNY and CDR2 SVGAGI (reference sequence). CDR3 in amino acids: CASSPGTGEEQYV. CDR3 in DNA: TGTGCCAGCAGCCCCGGGACAGGGGAGGAGCAGTACGTC.

This clone was seen only a few times. J is TRBJ1-5 and V is TRBV2, with TRBD1 as a possible D gene (5 bases). The germline gives CDR1 SNHLY, CDR2 FYNNEI. V lost 5 bases and J lost 2, with 13 bases in between. This CDR3 is built from 15 residues. CDR3 amino acids: CASSTQGFGNQPQHF. CDR3 bases: TGTGCCAGCAGTACCCAGGGCTTCGGCAATCAGCCCCAGCATTTT.